Listed below are T cell receptor beta chains from one sample, sequenced in a study of T cell responses to AZD1222 COVID-19 vaccine. Measured with immunoSEQ multiplex PCR; TCRdb has only the in-frame clones, and not every one. Counted here are 90,000 to 150,000 clones, about 89% occurring once; the ten biggest clones make up roughly 6.9%. The sample here was peripheral blood, taken 28 days after the second AZD1222 dose. The origin of the receptors is an adult who received the AZD1222 COVID-19 vaccine. Both conserved end residues are part of each CDR3. The D gene is left open where the match is weak. Where a row states a size, it is once, few, many or the class of an expanded clone; other rows omit it.

clone_size	v_call	j_call	d_call	cdr3_nt	cdr3_aa
NA	TRBV11-3	TRBJ2-2	NA	TGTGCCAGCAGCCGCTTGGTACGGTTCACCGGGGAGCTGTTTTTT	CASSRLVRFTGELFF
NA	TRBV13	TRBJ2-7	NA	TGTGCCAGCAGCCCAAGAGGGAGTGGGGCCTACGAGCAGTACTTC	CASSPRGSGAYEQYF
NA	TRBV4-2	TRBJ1-4	NA	TGTGCCAGCAGCCAAGTGCAGGGCGGTGAAAAACTGTTTTTT	CASSQVQGGEKLFF
NA	TRBV20-1	TRBJ2-5	NA	TGCAGTGCTAGTGCGGCCTGGGGGGAGACCCAGTACTTC	CSASAAWGETQYF
NA	TRBV5-1	TRBJ1-2	TRBD1	TGCGCCAGCAGCTTAGACAGGGGGTACGATGGCTACACCTTC	CASSLDRGYDGYTF
few	TRBV28	TRBJ1-2	NA	TGTGCCAGCAGTTTCCCCACGGACGGATCTAACTATGGCTACACCTTC	CASSFPTDGSNYGYTF
NA	TRBV20-1	TRBJ1-1	NA	TGCAGTGCTAGTTCGGGCCTTGAAGCTTTCTTT	CSASSGLEAFF
NA	TRBV6-5	TRBJ2-7	NA	TGTGCCAGCAGTTTATACTACGAGCAGTACTTC	CASSLYYEQYF
NA	TRBV7-9	TRBJ2-7	NA	TGTGCCAGCAGACAGGGCCCCGGTTCCCTCTACGAGCAGTACTTC	CASRQGPGSLYEQYF
NA	TRBV27	TRBJ2-7	TRBD2	TGTGCCAGCAGTTCCCCAGCGGGAGGGGAATTTGAGCAGTACTTC	CASSSPAGGEFEQYF
NA	TRBV19	TRBJ2-1	TRBD2	TGTGCCAGTAGTATAGTGGCTAGCGGGAACCACAATGAGCAGTTCTTC	CASSIVASGNHNEQFF
NA	TRBV27	TRBJ1-2	TRBD1	TGTGCCAGCAGTCCATCTGCTGGACAGGCCGACTATGGCTACACCTTC	CASSPSAGQADYGYTF
NA	TRBV19	TRBJ2-2	TRBD1	TGTGCCGCGGCGGACAGGTTCACCGGGGAGCTGTTTTTT	CAAADRFTGELFF
NA	TRBV11-3	TRBJ2-7	TRBD1	TGTGCCAGCAGCTTATGGACAGGTTCCTACGAGCAGTACTTC	CASSLWTGSYEQYF
NA	TRBV27	TRBJ1-4	TRBD1	TGTGCCAGCAGTTCTCGGACAGGGAGGAGTGAAAAACTGTTTTTT	CASSSRTGRSEKLFF
NA	TRBV2	TRBJ1-2	NA	TGTGCCAGCATACCGTACGGGTCTAACTATGGCTACACCTTC	CASIPYGSNYGYTF
NA	TRBV13	TRBJ2-7	TRBD1	TGTGCCAGCAGCTTAGCCGGACAGGGCTCCTACGAGCAGTACTTC	CASSLAGQGSYEQYF
NA	TRBV6-1	TRBJ2-5	NA	TGTGCCAGCAGTGAGGCCCTGGGGGAGACCCAGTACTTC	CASSEALGETQYF
few	TRBV6-5	TRBJ2-3	NA	TGTGCCAGCAGGGGGAGCACAGATACGCAGTATTTT	CASRGSTDTQYF
NA	TRBV5-4	TRBJ2-3	NA	TGTGCCAGCAGCTTGGCCGGGCCCACAGATACGCAGTATTTT	CASSLAGPTDTQYF
NA	TRBV5-8	TRBJ2-3	NA	TGTGCCAGCAGCTTGGTAGGGCACGTAACAGATACGCAGTATTTT	CASSLVGHVTDTQYF
NA	TRBV7-9	TRBJ2-7	NA	TGTGCCAGCAGCTCGGTTTCTCTGAGCTCCTACGAGCAGTACTTC	CASSSVSLSSYEQYF
NA	TRBV7-3	TRBJ2-7	NA	TGTGCCAGCAGCAACTCGGGACCCAGAGGGGAGCAGTACTTC	CASSNSGPRGEQYF
NA	TRBV5-4	TRBJ2-7	NA	TGTGCCAGCAGCTTCAGGGATTACGAGCAGTACTTC	CASSFRDYEQYF
once	TRBV28	TRBJ1-4	NA	TGTGCCAGCAGTCGCGGACACCCAACTAATGAAAAACTGTTTTTT	CASSRGHPTNEKLFF
NA	TRBV28	TRBJ2-5	TRBD1	TGTGCCAGCAGTCGCGACAGGGGAGAGACCCAGTACTTC	CASSRDRGETQYF
NA	TRBV5-4	TRBJ2-2	NA	TGTGCCAGCAGCCCGACGGTCCCCACCGGGGAGCTGTTTTTT	CASSPTVPTGELFF
once	TRBV29-1	TRBJ1-3	NA	TGCAGCGTTGGACAAGGAAACACCATATATTTT	CSVGQGNTIYF
NA	TRBV9	TRBJ1-1	NA	TGTGCCAGCAGCTCCTACTCTAACACTGAAGCTTTCTTT	CASSSYSNTEAFF
few	TRBV2	TRBJ2-2	TRBD2	TGTGCCAGTCCCCTTAGCGGGGCGAACACCGGGGAGCTGTTTTTT	CASPLSGANTGELFF
NA	TRBV30	TRBJ2-3	NA	TGTGCCTGGAGTCCGCGGGGACTCAGCACAGATACGCAGTATTTT	CAWSPRGLSTDTQYF
once	TRBV15	TRBJ2-7	TRBD2	TGTGCCACCAGCAGAGATCGGACTAGCGGGAGCCACGAGCAGTACTTC	CATSRDRTSGSHEQYF
NA	TRBV7-3	TRBJ2-5	TRBD2	TGTGCCAGCAGCTTGGGAAGGCGAGGGCTAGCGGGTAAAAACCAAGAGACCCAGTACTTC	CASSLGRRGLAGKNQETQYF
NA	TRBV6-5	TRBJ2-7	NA	TGTGCCAGCACCCCGCCACACACCTACGAGCAGTACTTC	CASTPPHTYEQYF
NA	TRBV7-9	TRBJ2-3	NA	TGTGCCAGCACCAGAGGCACAGATACGCAGTATTTT	CASTRGTDTQYF
NA	TRBV27	TRBJ1-1	TRBD1	TGTGCCAGCAGGCCGGGACAGCAACTGAACACTGAAGCTTTCTTT	CASRPGQQLNTEAFF
NA	TRBV2	TRBJ2-3	TRBD2	TGTGCCAGCAGGCGGACTAGCTGGGACACAGATACGCAGTATTTT	CASRRTSWDTDTQYF
NA	TRBV15	TRBJ1-5	NA	TGTGCCACCAGCAGAGTTCAGGTTAATAGCAATCAGCCCCAGCATTTT	CATSRVQVNSNQPQHF
NA	TRBV5-4	TRBJ2-5	NA	TGTGCCAGCAGCTTGGGTACTGAGACCCAGTACTTC	CASSLGTETQYF
once	TRBV6-6	TRBJ1-5	TRBD1	TGTGCCAGCAGGCTACAGGGGGGGAATCAGCCCCAGCATTTT	CASRLQGGNQPQHF
NA	TRBV6-2/TRBV6-3	TRBJ2-7	NA	TGTGCCAGCAGTATATCCCGGGGATCGGCATGGTTCTACGAGCAGTACTTC	CASSISRGSAWFYEQYF
NA	TRBV24-1	TRBJ2-2	NA	TGTGCCACCAGTGACCGGACCCTATCGGGCACCGGGGAGCTGTTTTTT	CATSDRTLSGTGELFF
NA	TRBV19	TRBJ2-7	TRBD1	TGTGCCAGTAGTAGGGGACAGTCCTTCTCCTACGAGCAGTACTTC	CASSRGQSFSYEQYF
NA	TRBV30	TRBJ2-3	TRBD1	TGTGCCTGGAATGAGGGACAGGGGGCAGATACGCAGTATTTT	CAWNEGQGADTQYF
once	TRBV6-5	TRBJ1-5	NA	TGTGCCAGCAGTTATCCAGGGGGCAATCAGCCCCAGCATTTT	CASSYPGGNQPQHF
NA	TRBV4-2	TRBJ2-2	NA	TGTGCCAGCAGCCAAGGGGCGGCGAACACCGGGGAGCTGTTTTTT	CASSQGAANTGELFF
NA	TRBV2	TRBJ1-1	NA	TGTGCCAGCAGTGGTAATACGGGGACTGAAGCTTTCTTT	CASSGNTGTEAFF
NA	TRBV7-3	TRBJ2-7	TRBD2	TGTGCCAGCAGCTTCGGGGGGGCCCCCGGAGGCGAGCAGTACTTC	CASSFGGAPGGEQYF
NA	TRBV5-4	TRBJ2-7	TRBD2	TGTGCCTCGAAACTAGCGGAGTCCTACGAGCAGTACTTC	CASKLAESYEQYF
NA	TRBV10-2	TRBJ1-6	TRBD1	TGCGCCAGCACCTCCGGGACAGGGGAATCACCCCTCCACTTT	CASTSGTGESPLHF
NA	TRBV4-3	TRBJ2-2	TRBD2	TGCGCCAGCAGCCAAGTAATTAGCGGGAGGGCGAACACCGGGGAGCTGTTTTTT	CASSQVISGRANTGELFF
NA	TRBV6-5	TRBJ1-3	TRBD1	TGTGCCAGCAGGGAGACAGGGGGCTCTGGAAACACCATATATTTT	CASRETGGSGNTIYF
NA	TRBV18	TRBJ2-5	NA	TGTGCCAGCTCACCACCCACCCAAGAGACCCAGTACTTC	CASSPPTQETQYF
once	TRBV6-4	TRBJ2-1	NA	TGTGCCAGCAGTGCGTCTTTGTTGCCGGGTGAGCAGTTCTTC	CASSASLLPGEQFF
NA	TRBV9	TRBJ2-1	TRBD1	TGTGCCAGCAGCGTAGGAGGGGGCTTACAGGGGCAGTTCTTC	CASSVGGGLQGQFF